This is a list of T cell receptor beta chains from one sample in a study of blood T cell repertoires in COVID-19. Profiled with immunoSEQ multiplex PCR; TCRdb holds only in-frame clones, not every one. The table records 470,000 or so clones, approximately 90% of them present only once. Sequenced input: PBMCs or T cells enriched from blood (not recorded which). The source is a woman aged 18-29 years with acute COVID-19. The CDR3 runs from the conserved cysteine through the conserved F or W. A D gene is named only where the DNA matches it firmly. Clone size, where shown, is once, few, many, or a class for clones that have expanded.

-	TRBV2	-	TRBJ2-2	CASRGLTNTGELFF	TGTGCCAGCAGGGGGCTTACGAACACCGGGGAGCTGTTTTTT
once	TRBV20-1	-	TRBJ2-7	CSARGQTHEQYF	TGCAGTGCTCGTGGACAGACCCACGAGCAGTACTTC
-	TRBV19	-	TRBJ1-3	CASRKGEYSGNTIYF	TGTGCCAGTAGGAAGGGAGAGTACTCTGGAAACACCATATATTTT
-	TRBV3-1/TRBV3-2	-	TRBJ1-1	CASSQVRRENTEAFF	TGTGCCAGCAGCCAAGTTAGACGGGAGAACACTGAAGCTTTCTTT
once	TRBV29-1	-	TRBJ1-2	CMAGDYGYTF	TGCATGGCAGGGGACTATGGCTACACCTTC
-	TRBV5-5	TRBD1	TRBJ1-1	CASSLRGPWTGKVEAFF	TGTGCCAGCAGCTTACGGGGACCCTGGACAGGGAAAGTTGAAGCTTTCTTT
-	TRBV6-4	TRBD2	TRBJ2-1	CASSAGLAGGNEQFF	TGTGCCAGCAGTGCCGGACTAGCGGGGGGGAATGAGCAGTTCTTC
-	TRBV19	TRBD1	TRBJ1-5	CASMFRGLDQPQHF	TGTGCCAGTATGTTCAGGGGGCTAGATCAGCCCCAGCATTTT
-	TRBV7-6	-	TRBJ1-5	CASSRYRGSNQPQHF	TGTGCCAGCAGCAGATACCGGGGGAGCAATCAGCCCCAGCATTTT
-	TRBV18	-	TRBJ1-5	CASSPPPGNQPQHF	TGTGCCAGCTCACCCCCCCCGGGAAATCAGCCCCAGCATTTT
-	TRBV5-6	TRBD1	TRBJ1-2	CASNKQGANYGYTF	TGTGCCAGCAACAAGCAGGGGGCCAACTATGGCTACACCTTC
-	TRBV9	-	TRBJ1-5	CASSPGRNNQPQHF	TGTGCCAGCAGCCCAGGCAGGAACAATCAGCCCCAGCATTTT
-	TRBV28	-	TRBJ2-3	CASKDTIRTDTQYF	TGTGCCAGCAAGGACACGATCCGCACAGATACGCAGTATTTT
-	TRBV11-2	-	TRBJ2-7	CASSSQDYEQYF	TGTGCCAGCAGCTCGCAGGATTACGAGCAGTACTTC
few	TRBV13	-	TRBJ1-2	CASSLGEGDYGYTF	TGTGCCAGCAGCCTAGGTGAGGGGGACTATGGCTACACCTTC
-	TRBV5-1	-	TRBJ1-1	CASSSGGYEAFF	TGCGCCAGCAGCTCCGGGGGGTATGAAGCTTTCTTT
once	TRBV6-2/TRBV6-3	-	TRBJ1-2	CASSSGERVGYTF	TGTGCCAGCAGTTCAGGGGAGCGAGTTGGCTACACCTTC
-	TRBV19	TRBD1	TRBJ1-1	CASTGLTGGKTEAFF	TGTGCCAGTACGGGGCTTACAGGGGGGAAGACTGAAGCTTTCTTT
-	TRBV27	TRBD2	TRBJ2-3	CASSDSGRGADTQYF	TGTGCCAGCAGTGATAGCGGGAGAGGTGCAGATACGCAGTATTTT
-	TRBV5-1	TRBD2	TRBJ2-5	CASSQGGGARETQYF	TGCGCCAGCAGCCAAGGCGGGGGGGCTCGGGAGACCCAGTACTTC
few	TRBV6-4	-	TRBJ2-2	CASSEQTTGELFF	TGTGCCAGCAGTGAACAGACCACCGGGGAGCTGTTTTTT
once	TRBV5-1	TRBD1	TRBJ2-3	CASNRDRGITDTQYF	TGCGCCAGCAACCGGGACAGGGGAATCACAGATACGCAGTATTTT
-	TRBV2	TRBD2	TRBJ2-3	CASSEVSGSHTQYF	TGTGCCAGCAGTGAGGTTAGCGGGAGCCATACGCAGTATTTT
-	TRBV4-3	-	TRBJ2-1	CASSRSGGSNEQFF	TGCGCCAGCAGCCGGTCAGGGGGGTCAAATGAGCAGTTCTTC
-	TRBV27	-	TRBJ1-2	CASSSRTASYGYTF	TGTGCCAGCAGTTCGCGGACAGCCAGCTATGGCTACACCTTC
-	TRBV29-1	-	TRBJ2-7	CSVRLSGYYEQYF	TGCAGCGTTCGATTATCAGGATATTACGAGCAGTACTTC
-	TRBV7-2	-	TRBJ1-2	CASSFLAESYGYTF	TGTGCCAGCAGCTTTTTAGCAGAGTCATATGGCTACACCTTC
-	TRBV2	-	TRBJ2-5	CASSGRDSLYQETQYF	TGTGCCAGCAGTGGCCGAGACAGCCTGTACCAAGAGACCCAGTACTTC
-	TRBV5-8	-	TRBJ2-6	CASSPRFSDVLTF	TGTGCCAGCAGCCCCCGTTTCAGCGACGTCCTGACTTTC
-	TRBV9	TRBD2	TRBJ2-7	CASSEGLAGLEQYF	TGTGCCAGCAGCGAGGGACTAGCGGGGCTGGAGCAGTACTTC
-	TRBV2	-	TRBJ1-1	CASRRTVSEAFF	TGTGCCAGCAGGAGGACAGTTAGTGAAGCTTTCTTT
few	TRBV10-3	-	TRBJ1-2	CAIGPPPAHPLNYGYTF	TGTGCCATCGGTCCCCCCCCTGCGCACCCCTTAAACTATGGCTACACCTTC
-	TRBV5-1	TRBD1	TRBJ1-4	CASSRDSTNEKLFF	TGCGCCAGTAGTAGGGACAGCACTAATGAAAAACTGTTTTTT
-	TRBV13	-	TRBJ1-4	CASSLAGTGIGKLFF	TGTGCCAGCAGCTTAGCCGGAACGGGAATCGGAAAACTGTTTTTT
-	TRBV10-3	-	TRBJ1-6	CAIRNMTAENSPLHF	TGTGCCATCAGGAATATGACAGCCGAAAATTCACCCCTCCACTTT
-	TRBV12-1	-	TRBJ2-1	CASSMTSGSLYNEQFF	TGTGCCAGCAGCATGACTAGCGGGAGTCTCTACAATGAGCAGTTCTTC
-	TRBV14	TRBD2	TRBJ2-3	CASSPPGTSGTDTQYF	TGTGCCAGCAGCCCCCCCGGGACTAGCGGCACAGATACGCAGTATTTT
-	TRBV9	TRBD1	TRBJ2-2	CASKAGQGNTGELFF	TGTGCCAGCAAGGCGGGACAGGGTAACACCGGGGAGCTGTTTTTT
-	TRBV19	-	TRBJ1-4	CASSIQSGESELFF	TGTGCCAGTAGTATTCAGTCGGGTGAAAGCGAACTGTTTTTT
-	TRBV4-2	-	TRBJ2-2	CASSQDSKGRTGELFF	TGTGCCAGCAGCCAAGATTCCAAGGGGCGGACCGGGGAGCTGTTTTTT
-	TRBV5-5	-	TRBJ2-7	CASSAKDLRAYEQYF	TGTGCCAGCAGTGCTAAGGATTTGCGGGCCTACGAGCAGTACTTC
-	TRBV30	TRBD2	TRBJ2-5	CAWSVVAGETQYF	TGTGCCTGGAGTGTGGTAGCGGGAGAGACCCAGTACTTC
-	TRBV3-1/TRBV3-2	TRBD1	TRBJ1-4	CASSSRQGGEKLFF	TGTGCCAGCAGCTCCCGACAGGGTGGTGAAAAACTGTTTTTT
-	TRBV5-1	-	TRBJ2-2	CASSLALYTGELFF	TGCGCCAGCAGCTTGGCCCTCTACACCGGGGAGCTGTTTTTT
once	TRBV12-3/TRBV12-4	-	TRBJ2-5	CASSLFGGETQYF	TGTGCCAGCAGTTTATTCGGGGGAGAGACCCAGTACTTC
-	TRBV9	-	TRBJ1-2	CASSVPTRVGYTF	TGTGCCAGCAGCGTGCCAACCAGGGTTGGCTACACCTTC
-	TRBV19	-	TRBJ1-2	CASSMGQYGYTF	TGTGCCAGTAGTATGGGGCAGTATGGCTACACCTTC
-	TRBV18	-	TRBJ1-2	CASSPPRADGYTF	TGTGCCAGCTCACCACCCAGGGCGGATGGCTACACCTTC
-	TRBV5-4	TRBD1	TRBJ1-5	CASSAGGGRDQPQHF	TGTGCCAGCAGCGCCGGAGGGGGCAGGGATCAGCCCCAGCATTTT
-	TRBV13	TRBD1	TRBJ2-7	CASSSTGGTYEQYF	TGTGCCAGCAGCTCTACAGGGGGGACATACGAGCAGTACTTC
-	TRBV4-1	TRBD2	TRBJ2-1	CASSPRSGDHNEQFF	TGCGCCAGCAGCCCCCGTAGCGGGGATCACAATGAGCAGTTCTTC
-	TRBV12-3/TRBV12-4	-	TRBJ1-2	CASSPQVSYGYTF	TGTGCCAGCAGTCCTCAGGTATCCTATGGCTACACCTTC
-	TRBV19	TRBD2	TRBJ2-5	CASSILADPPETQYF	TGTGCCAGTAGTATCCTAGCGGACCCTCCAGAGACCCAGTACTTC
-	TRBV5-6	TRBD2	TRBJ2-2	CASSSRGLAGPNTGELFF	TGTGCCAGCAGCAGCCGCGGACTAGCGGGCCCGAACACCGGGGAGCTGTTTTTT